This is a list of T cell receptor beta chains from one sample in a study of regulatory dendritic cells for organ transplantation. Clones were sequenced by immunoSEQ multiplex PCR, and TCRdb holds only the in-frame ones, with some missing. The table includes 11,000 or so clones, roughly 70% detected once. Material for sequencing was memory CD8+ T cells from blood. All receptors come from a human donor in good health. CDR3s include the opening cysteine and the closing phenylalanine or tryptophan. Fields, in order: V gene, D gene, J gene, clone size, CDR3 DNA, CDR3 protein. The D gene is left open where the match is weak. Only some rows state a clone size, as once, few, many or a class for expanded clones.

>TRBV27|TRBD2|TRBJ2-7|few
TGTGCCAGCAGCGTCGGGACTAGCCGCCGGGAGGAGCAGTACTTC
CASSVGTSRREEQYF
>TRBV6-5|TRBD1|TRBJ1-5|NA
TGTGCCAGCAGTTATAGGACAGGGATACAGCCCCAGCATTTT
CASSYRTGIQPQHF
>TRBV10-3|NA|TRBJ1-2|NA
TGTGCCATCAGGGGGGGACCGGCCTATGGCTACACCTTC
CAIRGGPAYGYTF
>TRBV6-1|TRBD2|TRBJ2-2|NA
TGTGCCAGTCCAACTAGCGGGGACACCGGGGAGCTGTTTTTT
CASPTSGDTGELFF
>TRBV2|NA|TRBJ1-2|NA
TGTGCCAGCAGTGAAAGGCCAGACTTCTATGGCTACACCTTC
CASSERPDFYGYTF
>TRBV7-9|NA|TRBJ1-3|once
TGTGCCAGCAGCTTATCATTTCGATCTGGGGCCTCTGGAAACACCATATATTTT
CASSLSFRSGASGNTIYF
>TRBV2|TRBD1|TRBJ1-2|NA
TGTGCCAGCTCTGACAGGGCCCCAGGCCCCAACTATGGCTACACCTTC
CASSDRAPGPNYGYTF
>TRBV6-5|NA|TRBJ1-1|once
TGTGCCAGCAGCCCTCCTCCCTACATGAACACTGAAGCTTTCTTT
CASSPPPYMNTEAFF
>TRBV4-1|NA|TRBJ1-2|NA
TGCGCCAGCAGCAACCCTCGGGGGGCGGTTGGCTACACCTTC
CASSNPRGAVGYTF
>TRBV7-9|NA|TRBJ2-4|once
TGTGCCAGCAGCTTCTCAATAGCCAAAAACATTCAGTACTTC
CASSFSIAKNIQYF
>TRBV6-4|NA|TRBJ2-1|NA
TGTGCCAGCAGTGGGGGGTCCTACGGGACAAAGGGAAGCGATGAGCAGTTCTTC
CASSGGSYGTKGSDEQFF
>TRBV6-6|NA|TRBJ2-3|once
TGTGCCAGCAGGATAGAGGGAGGCACAGATGCGCAGTATTTT
CASRIEGGTDAQYF
>TRBV7-6|NA|TRBJ1-1|NA
TGTGCCAGCAGCTTCGGCACGAACACTGAAGCTTTCTTT
CASSFGTNTEAFF
>TRBV27|NA|TRBJ2-7|NA
TGTGCCAGCAGCCTAGGCTCCGTATCCGGGACCCTCTACGAGCAGTACTTC
CASSLGSVSGTLYEQYF
>TRBV6-5|TRBD2|TRBJ2-7|NA
TGTGCCAGCAGTTACGTCGCGGGAGGTCACGAGCAGTACTTC
CASSYVAGGHEQYF
>TRBV27|NA|TRBJ1-1|NA
TGTGCCAGCAGTTTATTAGGCCATACAGACCTGAACACTGAAGCTTTCTTT
CASSLLGHTDLNTEAFF
>TRBV7-9|TRBD2|TRBJ2-1|few
TGCGCCAGCAGCCAAGTGGGCGGGGGGCAAAATGAGCAGTTCTTC
CASSQVGGGQNEQFF
>TRBV7-8|NA|TRBJ1-5|few
TGTGCCAGCAGCTTAGCGGGGGATCGGCCCCAGCATTTT
CASSLAGDRPQHF
>TRBV10-2|NA|TRBJ1-2|NA
TGCGCCACAGGGGTTCGACCTAACTATGGCTACACCTTC
CATGVRPNYGYTF
>TRBV6-4|NA|TRBJ2-3|NA
TGTGCCAGCAGTGACCCATCCCCAGATACGCAGTATTTT
CASSDPSPDTQYF
>TRBV18|TRBD1|TRBJ2-7|once
TGTGCCAGCTCACCAGAAGACGGACAGGATTCCTACGAGCAGTACTTC
CASSPEDGQDSYEQYF
>TRBV4-1|TRBD1|TRBJ2-4|NA
TGCGCCAGCAGCCCCTGGACAGGGCCCAACATTCAGTACTTC
CASSPWTGPNIQYF
>TRBV6-4|TRBD1|TRBJ2-3|NA
TGTGCCAGCGGTAAGGGACAGCCAAACCGAGATACGCAGTATTTT
CASGKGQPNRDTQYF
>TRBV27|NA|TRBJ2-7|NA
TGTGCCAGCAGTTTAATGGGGGCATACGAGCAGTACTTC
CASSLMGAYEQYF